This is a list of T cell receptor beta chains from one sample in a study of T cells in Graves' hyperthyroidism and ophthalmopathy. TCRdb independently ran MiXCR on the multiplex PCR reads; one entry per CDR3 protein. The sample yields some 500,000 distinct CDR3 sequences, approximately 25% seen once. Material for sequencing was blood. All receptors come from a woman in her 30s with Graves' ophthalmopathy. Each CDR3 is given with its conserved first and last residue. A D gene is named only where the DNA matches it firmly. A clone size is listed for some rows: how often the clone was seen (once, few, many), or a class if it is expanded.

d_gene	abundance	v_gene	j_gene	CDR3nt	CDR3aa
NA	many	TRBV6-1	TRBJ1-1	TGTGCCAGCACCTACGGGCAGAACACTGAAGCTTTCTTT	CASTYGQNTEAFF
NA	few	TRBV27	TRBJ1-6	TGTGCCAGCAGTACCCGGTTGTATTCACCCCTCCACTTT	CASSTRLYSPLHF
TRBD1	NA	TRBV6-2/TRBV6-3	TRBJ1-3	TGTGCCAGCAGTTTCCTTGGGACAGGCGCGCTCTCTGGAAACACCATATATTTT	CASSFLGTGALSGNTIYF
NA	few	TRBV6-5	TRBJ1-5	TGTGCCAGCAGTTGGTCTACAGATAGCAATCAGCCCCAGCATTTT	CASSWSTDSNQPQHF
NA	few	TRBV28	TRBJ1-2	TGTGCCAGCAGTCTCCCTGGGGGCAACTATGGCTACACCTTC	CASSLPGGNYGYTF
NA	many	TRBV12-3/TRBV12-4	TRBJ1-5	TGTGCCAGCGAGGGCAGGGGAGGATCCCAGCATTTT	CASEGRGGSQHF
NA	many	TRBV12-3/TRBV12-4	TRBJ2-7	TGTGCCAGCAGAAGAGGAGGGGGCGAGCAGTACTTC	CASRRGGGEQYF
NA	many	TRBV25-1	TRBJ1-1	TGTGCCAGCAGTGACGTCGGGGCAGACACTGAAGCTTTCTTT	CASSDVGADTEAFF
NA	NA	TRBV12-3/TRBV12-4	TRBJ1-4	TGTGCCAGCAGTTTGCAGGCGGGGGTAGGTGAAAAACTGTTTTTT	CASSLQAGVGEKLFF
NA	many	TRBV30	TRBJ1-5	TGTGCCTGGGGGCAGGGTCACCAGCCCCAGCATTTT	CAWGQGHQPQHF
TRBD2	few	TRBV24-1	TRBJ2-5	TGTGCCACCAGTGAGGGTACTAGCGGGGTTGAGACCCAGTACTTC	CATSEGTSGVETQYF
NA	NA	TRBV10-3	TRBJ1-5	TGTGCCATCAGTGAGTCTTTGGGCCGCAATCAGCCCCAGCATTTT	CAISESLGRNQPQHF
NA	many	TRBV30	TRBJ1-5	TGTGCCTGGAGTACAGGCGCAAATCAGCCCCAGCATTTT	CAWSTGANQPQHF
TRBD1	NA	TRBV11-2	TRBJ1-1	TGTGCCAGCAGCCTTACCCGGGACAGGGAAGCTTTCTTT	CASSLTRDREAFF
NA	many	TRBV5-1	TRBJ1-2	TGCGCCAGCAGCATCGCCGGGACGGAGTTTAGCTACACCTTC	CASSIAGTEFSYTF
NA	NA	TRBV6-1	TRBJ2-7	TGTGCCACCGATTTAGGCGAGCAGTACTTC	CATDLGEQYF
TRBD1	NA	TRBV6-2/TRBV6-3	TRBJ1-2	TGTGCCAGCAGTCGACAGGGGAGCGACTATGGCTACACCTTC	CASSRQGSDYGYTF
NA	many	TRBV6-2/TRBV6-3	TRBJ2-1	TGTGCCAGCAGTTACGATAAGGGGACCACTTCCTACAATGAGCAGTTCTTC	CASSYDKGTTSYNEQFF
TRBD1	many	TRBV2	TRBJ1-5	TGTGCCAGCAGTACAGGGGACAAGCAGCCCCAGCATTTT	CASSTGDKQPQHF
NA	NA	TRBV20-1	TRBJ2-7	TGCAGTGCTGTTATTACCTACGAGCAGTACTTC	CSAVITYEQYF
TRBD1	NA	TRBV28	TRBJ1-2	TGTGCCAGCGTGGGACAGGGGGCAACGGAGAGTGTCTATGGCTACACCTTC	CASVGQGATESVYGYTF
NA	many	TRBV20-1	TRBJ1-1	TGCAGTGCTAGTCCCAGGGAGAGCACTGAAGCTTTCTTT	CSASPRESTEAFF
NA	many	TRBV12-3/TRBV12-4	TRBJ1-1	TGTGCCAGCAGTAAAGGGGGTGGGACTGAAGCTTTCTTT	CASSKGGGTEAFF
NA	few	TRBV6-5	TRBJ2-5	TGTGCCAGCAGTTGGCAGGGGGGAGAGACCCAGTACTTC	CASSWQGGETQYF
NA	once	TRBV13	TRBJ1-1	TGTGCCAGCAGCTTATTTTCGGGACGGATAAACACTGAAGCTTTCTTT	CASSLFSGRINTEAFF
TRBD1	NA	TRBV2	TRBJ1-2	TGTGCCAGCAGGCTGGACAGGGGGCCCTATGGCTACACCTTC	CASRLDRGPYGYTF
TRBD1	once	TRBV7-9	TRBJ2-5	TGTGCCAGCAGCGGTGAAACGACAGGGGTGGATGAGACCCAGTACTTC	CASSGETTGVDETQYF
NA	few	TRBV5-1	TRBJ1-2	TGCGTCAGCAGCTTGTACCTGGGATCGAGCTACACCTTC	CVSSLYLGSSYTF
TRBD1	few	TRBV6-1	TRBJ2-7	TGTGCCAGCAGCCCGGGACAGGGGGCTGACGAGCAGTACTTC	CASSPGQGADEQYF
TRBD1	NA	TRBV12-3/TRBV12-4	TRBJ2-5	TGTGCCAGCAGCTTGACAGGGTGGCAAGAGACCCAGTACTTC	CASSLTGWQETQYF
TRBD2	many	TRBV6-4	TRBJ2-2	TGTGCCAGCAGTGAGTCTAGCGGTAACACCGGGGAGCTGTTTTTT	CASSESSGNTGELFF
NA	few	TRBV27	TRBJ1-6	TGTGCCAGCGGCGGTGTGGGCGCGGGCTCACCCCTCCACTTT	CASGGVGAGSPLHF
NA	NA	TRBV19	TRBJ1-2	TGTGCCAGTAGTACCCGCCGGGGGGCGTCTAACTATGGCTACACCTTC	CASSTRRGASNYGYTF
TRBD1	NA	TRBV6-1	TRBJ2-6	TGTGCCAGCAGTGAAAGGGACAGGCTTCCTGGGGCCAACGTCCTGACTTTC	CASSERDRLPGANVLTF
TRBD1	few	TRBV10-3	TRBJ2-7	TGTGCCATCAGTGAGGCCCGCCCCGGGACAGGGATGGGGGAGCAGTACTTC	CAISEARPGTGMGEQYF
NA	NA	TRBV2	TRBJ1-5	TGTGCCAGCAGTGAAGGCAGCGCGGGTCAGCCCCAGCATTTT	CASSEGSAGQPQHF
NA	many	TRBV6-1	TRBJ2-2	TGTGCCAGCAGAAAATGGGACACCGGGGAGCTGTTTTTT	CASRKWDTGELFF
NA	NA	TRBV12-3/TRBV12-4	TRBJ1-2	TGTGCCAGCAGTTTAGCCCCTTTTGGAGAACCCTATGGCTACACCTTC	CASSLAPFGEPYGYTF
NA	many	TRBV3-1	TRBJ1-3	TGTGCCAGCACTGGGCCCGGAAACACCATATATTTT	CASTGPGNTIYF
TRBD1	few	TRBV11-1	TRBJ1-3	TGTGCCAGCAGCTTCGCACAGGGGGCAAGTGGAAACACCATATATTTT	CASSFAQGASGNTIYF
NA	many	TRBV7-6	TRBJ2-7	TGTGCCAGCAGCTTAGTGGCAGGGGACGACGAGCAGTACTTC	CASSLVAGDDEQYF
NA	NA	TRBV20-1	TRBJ2-5	TGCAGTGTTCAGGGAACCCAAGAGACCCAGTACTTC	CSVQGTQETQYF
NA	few	TRBV24-1	TRBJ2-5	TGTGCCACCAGTGATTTCGAAGAGACCCAGTACTTC	CATSDFEETQYF
TRBD1	few	TRBV19	TRBJ1-1	TGTGCCAGTAGAGACAGGGGAATCGCGAACACTGAAGCTTTCTTT	CASRDRGIANTEAFF
NA	many	TRBV11-2	TRBJ2-5	TGTGCCAGCAGCTTAGACATTGTTGAGACCCAGTACTTC	CASSLDIVETQYF
NA	NA	TRBV20-1	TRBJ2-5	TGCAGTGCTAGAGGGGGGCGCCTTATCCAAGAGACCCAGTACTTC	CSARGGRLIQETQYF
NA	many	TRBV12-3/TRBV12-4	TRBJ1-3	TGTGCCAGCAGTTTCGGAGGTCCCGGAAACACCATATATTTT	CASSFGGPGNTIYF
NA	few	TRBV19	TRBJ1-1	TGTGCCGTCGGGGATACTGAAGCTTTCTTT	CAVGDTEAFF
NA	many	TRBV6-1	TRBJ1-5	TGTGCCAGCAGTGCCGGGAATCAGCCCCAGCATTTT	CASSAGNQPQHF
TRBD1	few	TRBV5-1	TRBJ2-5	TGCGCCAGCATCCTCACAGGGGGCATTGGGGAGACCCAGTACTTC	CASILTGGIGETQYF
NA	many	TRBV5-1	TRBJ2-6	TGCGCCAGCAGCTTCACCGACAGTTATGGGGCCAACGTCCTGACTTTC	CASSFTDSYGANVLTF
TRBD1	many	TRBV20-1	TRBJ1-6	TGCAGTGCTAGAAGGCCGGGACAGGGGTTTGAGTCACCCCTCCACTTT	CSARRPGQGFESPLHF
TRBD1	NA	TRBV11-2	TRBJ1-1	TGTGCCAGCAGCTTAGTTGGGGGTCGGGACAGGGTTACTGAAGCTTTCTTT	CASSLVGGRDRVTEAFF
NA	many	TRBV18	TRBJ2-5	TGTGCCAGCTCAGGAAACTCAGGAGTTCAAGAGACCCAGTACTTC	CASSGNSGVQETQYF